This T cell receptor beta chain was captured by sequencing in a study of early T cells in non-severe SARS-CoV-2 infection. Broader study findings: Anti-spike CD8 specificities were favored by VDJdb matching, whose results missed private and CD4 specificities.

This clonotype appeared a few times. Its antigen is as yet unknown. One entry per CDR3 protein, called by TCRdb with MiXCR from the 5' RACE reads. The sample carries under 85,000 distinct CDR3 sequences, roughly 15% recorded once. Germline-derived CDR1 and CDR2 are MNHEY and SMNVEV (reference sequence). The CDR3 is 14 amino acids. V lost 4 bases, J lost 0 bases, and 10 bases lay in between. The input for sequencing was whole blood, taken at baseline. The TCR originated in an adult who was a healthcare worker with PCR-confirmed SARS-CoV-2 infection or an uninfected control (not recorded which). This chain joins TRBV27 and TRBJ2-7; tentatively, D is TRBD1 or TRBD2 (5 bases each). The CDR3 sequence: CASSSWDGSYEQYF. The CDR3 DNA reads as TGTGCCAGCAGTTCCTGGGACGGCTCCTACGAGCAGTACTTC.